The 28 T cell receptor beta chains given below trace back to one sample, sequenced in a study of blood T cell repertoires in COVID-19. Assay: immunoSEQ multiplex PCR; the TCRdb copy retains only in-frame clones and omits some. The sample contains some 27,000 clones, approximately 76% of which appear only once. The sequencing sample was made of peripheral blood. Receptor source: a man aged 65 to 79 with acute or convalescent COVID-19.

The V gene is TRBV7-2, the J gene TRBJ2-5; 7 bases match TRBD1. This CDR3 region has 14 residues. From germline, CDR1 is SGHTA and CDR2 FQGNSA. After removal of 5 bases from V and 1 base from J, the junction contained 4 bases not matched to a gene. The CDR3 protein is CASSLDRAQETQYF. CDR3 sequence (DNA): TGTGCCAGCAGCCTCGACAGGGCCCAAGAGACCCAGTACTTC. The whole variable domain, filled in from reference TRBV7-2 and TRBJ2-5, reads GAGVSQSPSNKVTEKGKDVELRCDPISGHTALYWYRQSLGQGLEFLIYFQGNSAPDKSGLPSDRFSAERTGGSVSTLTIQRTQQEDSAVYLCASSLDRAQETQYFGPGTRLLVL.

The rearrangement joins TRBV7-9 to TRBJ1-1; D is unclear. The germline gives CDR1 SEHNR, CDR2 FQNEAQ (reference sequence). V lost 5 bases and J 3 bases, leaving 16 bases between the germline ends. The CDR3 spans 15 residues. The CDR3 nucleotides are TGTGCCAGCAGCGCGGCTTTTTCCGGGGACACTGAAGCTTTCTTT. This sequence encodes CASSAAFSGDTEAFF. Complete variable domain (other parts from reference TRBV7-9 and TRBJ1-1): DTGVSQNPRHKITKRGQNVTFRCDPISEHNRLYWYRQTLGQGPEFLTYFQNEAQLEKSRLLSDRFSAERPKGSFSTLEIQRTEQGDSAMYLCASSAAFSGDTEAFFGQGTRLTVV.

The chain has TRBV28 and TRBJ1-1; unclear D gene. Trimming cost V 8 bases and J 3 bases, with 10 bases left between them. The CDR3 loop spans 12 amino acids. CDR1 MDHEN and CDR2 SYDVKM come from the germline V gene. For the CDR3, the DNA is TGTGCCAGCGGTTATCCTTACACTGAAGCTTTCTTT. As protein: CASGYPYTEAFF.

V and J are TRBV19 and TRBJ2-3; 9 nucleotides line up with TRBD2. Germline CDR1 reads LNHDA; CDR2 reads SQIVND (reference sequence). J was trimmed by 1 base and V by 6 bases; bases with no gene match: 5. CDR3 length: 15 amino acids. CDR3 nucleotides: TGTGCCAGTAGGCGGGAGGGCCGGGGCACAGATACGCAGTATTTT. Protein sequence: CASRREGRGTDTQYF.

This chain uses TRBV14 with TRBJ2-1; the match to TRBD1 covers 8 bases. CDR3 length equals 14 residues. V lost 6 bases, J lost 7 bases, and 8 bases stayed unmatched. In germline, CDR1 is SGHDN, CDR2 FVKESK. Written as DNA, the CDR3 is TGTGCCAGCAGTAGGGACAGGATATTGAATGAGCAGTTCTTC. It codes for CASSRDRILNEQFF.

This clone has a single count. The chain has TRBV4-1 and TRBJ1-1; 8 bases line up with TRBD1. The V segment lost 4 bases and the J segment 1 base; nucleotides outside the gene matches: 8. CDR3 length equals 16 residues. Looked up from germline, CDR1 is MGHRA and CDR2 is YSYEKL. The CDR3 DNA is TGCGCCAGCAGCCCCGGACAGGGAAGAGGGAACACTGAAGCTTTCTTT. This translates into CASSPGQGRGNTEAFF.

V and J are TRBV27 and TRBJ1-1, with no clear D. Between the trimmed V and J ends, which lost 5 bases and 4 bases, there was a span of 23 bases. The germline V gene has CDR1 MNHEY and CDR2 SMNVEV (reference sequence). This CDR3 contains 17 residues. For the CDR3, the DNA is TGTGCCAGCAGTCCGTGGGTGGGAGTCCAGGTGCCCACTGAAGCTTTCTTT. This gives the protein CASSPWVGVQVPTEAFF.

Only one count was recorded for this clone. The rearrangement links TRBV7-6 to TRBJ2-3; tentative D call: TRBD1 (5 bases). The V end was cut by 5 bases, the J end by 0 bases, with 15 bases between. This CDR3 comprises 16 residues. CDR1 is SGHVS, CDR2 FNYEAQ, per germline. The CDR3 sequence is CASSQGSGVSTDTQYF. The CDR3 DNA reads TGTGCCAGCAGCCAGGGCTCTGGGGTCAGCACAGATACGCAGTATTTT.

The chain combines TRBV5-1 with TRBJ2-2, with 12 bases that match TRBD2. Trimming at V came to 9 bases and at J to 4 bases, leaving 13 bases not matched to a gene. From germline, CDR1 is SGHRS and CDR2 YFSETQ. This CDR3 is 17 amino acids long. The CDR3 bases are TGCGCCATCGCACAGTCGACTAGCGGGGGAACCACCGGGGAGCTGTTTTTT. Its protein product is CAIAQSTSGGTTGELFF.

The chain has TRBV7-3 and TRBJ2-5; no clear D. The germline V gene encodes CDR1 SGHTA and CDR2 FQGTGA. This CDR3 has 13 residues. Trimming took 5 bases from V and 3 from J, leaving 10 bases between them. CDR3 loop: CASSPSRKETQYF. In nucleotides, the CDR3 is TGTGCCAGCAGCCCGAGCAGGAAAGAGACCCAGTACTTC. Using reference TRBV7-3 and TRBJ2-5 for the parts outside the CDR3, the full variable domain is GAGVSQTPSNKVTEKGKYVELRCDPISGHTALYWYRQSLGQGPEFLIYFQGTGAADDSGLPNDRFFAVRPEGSVSTLKIQRTERGDSAVYLCASSPSRKETQYFGPGTRLLVL.

This chain connects TRBV19 to TRBJ2-1; 8 nucleotides agree with TRBD2. Trimming took 10 bases from V and 0 from J; bases not matched to a gene: 8. This CDR3 has 15 residues. The germline gives CDR1 LNHDA, CDR2 SQIVND (reference sequence). This chain's CDR3 is CAKKGGRFSYNEQFF. Here the CDR3 DNA reads TGTGCCAAAAAGGGCGGGAGGTTCTCCTACAATGAGCAGTTCTTC.

To note about this clone: A junction boundary mismatches the germline segment, possibly from a read error. The J gene is TRBJ2-5, the V gene TRBV6-2 or TRBV6-3, with 8 bases that match TRBD1. The CDR3 loop spans 17 amino acids. Germline V CDR1 and CDR2: MNHEY, SVGEGT. The CDR3 DNA is TGTGCCAGCAGTAGAAAAATTAACTCCGGGACAGGAGGCCCCCACCACTTC. Its protein is CASSRKINSGTGGPHHF.

This chain joins TRBV9 and TRBJ2-2, with D tentatively TRBD1 (6 bases). There are 13 residues in the CDR3. V was cut by 0 bases and J by 6 bases, with 6 bases left in between. Germline V gives CDR1 SGDLS, CDR2 YYNGEE. CDR3: CASSVEGAGELFF. The CDR3 DNA sequence: TGTGCCAGCAGCGTAGAGGGGGCCGGGGAGCTGTTTTTT.

This clone was seen only a few times. The chain links TRBV5-4 to TRBJ2-3, with 10 nucleotides matching TRBD2. V lost 4 bases and J lost 7; bases outside the gene matches: 18. CDR1 is SGHNT, CDR2 YYREEE, per germline (reference sequence). The CDR3 runs to 18 residues. CDR3 sequence reads: CASSPGGPSGSSRNTQYF. CDR3 nucleotide sequence: TGTGCCAGCAGCCCGGGAGGCCCTAGCGGGAGTTCGAGGAATACGCAGTATTTT.

The chain carries TRBV6-6 and TRBJ1-1; no clear D. The CDR3 runs to 13 residues. Trimming removed 6 bases from V and 3 bases from J, with 11 bases in between. From germline, CDR1 is MNHNY and CDR2 SVGAGI (reference sequence). The DNA for the CDR3 is TGTGCCAGCAGCCTCAGGCGGGACACTGAAGCTTTCTTT. Translated, it gives CASSLRRDTEAFF.

V usage is TRBV28 and J usage is TRBJ1-5; 7 bases match TRBD1. The CDR3 has 16 residues. CDR1 is MDHEN, CDR2 SYDVKM, per germline. The V and J ends lost 7 bases and 3 bases, in that order; junction bases with no gene match: 12. CDR3 region: CASIVAGGGFNQPQHF. The CDR3 DNA is TGTGCCAGCATAGTCGCAGGGGGTGGATTCAATCAGCCCCAGCATTTT.

The CDR3 DNA follows: TGTGCCAGCAGCTCGAGCCTACTAGCGGGGATGGAGACCCAGTACTTC. This codes for CASSSSLLAGMETQYF. This sequence joins TRBV7-2 and TRBJ2-5; 10 nucleotides align to TRBD2. Germline trimming cut 4 bases from V and 5 bases from J; bases unmatched to any gene: 10. Germline CDR1 is SGHTA and CDR2 is FQGNSA. The CDR3 spans 16 residues.

The V and J genes are TRBV12-3 or TRBV12-4 and TRBJ1-2; possible D gene TRBD1, 6 bases. The CDR3 has 13 amino acids. V shed 6 bases and J shed 4 bases, with 12 bases lying between them. The CDR3 DNA is TGTGCCAGCAGCGGGGGGGCGGTCTATGGCTACACCTTC. Amino acids: CASSGGAVYGYTF.

The rearrangement joins TRBV18 to TRBJ1-1; maybe TRBD1 (5 bases). CDR3 length equals 15 residues. V was pared by 1 base and J by 6 bases, with 15 bases between. Germline values: CDR1 KGHSH, CDR2 LQKENI. The CDR3 DNA reads TGTGCCAGCTCACCACGGTGGACAAAGGGCTCTGAAGCTTTCTTT. This translates into CASSPRWTKGSEAFF.

The sample holds a few counts of this clone. Written as DNA, the CDR3 is TGTGCCAGTAGTATCCAACTTCCGGGAGGAGGCTACACCTTC. It encodes CASSIQLPGGGYTF. The gene calls are TRBV19 and TRBJ1-2; D unclear. CDR3 length: 14 amino acids. The germline gives CDR1 LNHDA, CDR2 SQIVND (reference sequence). V dropped 3 bases and J dropped 8 bases, with 16 bases sitting between them.

This clone was observed a handful of times. This chain uses TRBV28 with TRBJ2-6; D ambiguous. The CDR3 has 15 amino acids. V dropped 2 bases and J dropped 0 bases, with 5 bases sitting between them. Germline lookup yields CDR1 MDHEN and CDR2 SYDVKM. CDR3 sequence (DNA): TGTGCCAGCAGTTTACGTATCTCTGGGGCCAACGTCCTGACTTTC. Its protein product is CASSLRISGANVLTF.

This clone was detected only a few times. Other DNA sequences of this sample code for an identical CDR3. J is TRBJ1-2 and V is TRBV9; 10 bases are shared with TRBD1. The CDR3 is made up of 15 amino acids. The germline V gene has CDR1 SGDLS and CDR2 YYNGEE. The trim removed 4 bases at V and 0 bases at J, leaving 3 bases unmatched. The chain's CDR3 is CASSSGQGANYGYTF. The CDR3 region has the DNA TGTGCCAGCAGCTCAGGACAGGGGGCTAACTATGGCTACACCTTC.

The table lists this clone with a few counts. The chain combines TRBV6-1 with TRBJ1-1; no definite D call. Germline CDR1 MNHNS, CDR2 SASEGT. CDR3 length: 11 residues. The ends were cut back, 3 bases at V and 10 bases at J, with 9 bases in the middle. The CDR3 loop is CASSDRRIAFF. The CDR3 coding sequence is TGTGCCAGCAGTGACCGCAGGATAGCTTTCTTT.

The V and J genes are TRBV11-2 and TRBJ2-3; 9 positions agree with TRBD2. The CDR3 runs to 13 residues. Unmatched junction bases numbered 5, after V lost 8 bases and J lost 5 bases. The V gene's germline CDR1 is SGHAT and CDR2 FQNNGV. The CDR3 loop is CASGLAGLDTQYF. As DNA, the CDR3 is TGTGCCAGCGGGCTAGCGGGATTAGATACGCAGTATTTT.

This sequence joins TRBV18 and TRBJ1-5, with no clear D. Germline CDR1 reads KGHSH; CDR2 reads LQKENI. V lost 5 bases to trimming and J lost 0 bases, with 11 bases between them. The CDR3 loop spans 15 amino acids. The DNA for the CDR3 is TGTGCCAGCTCAGAGGAGGTTTATAGCAATCAGCCCCAGCATTTT. This sequence encodes CASSEEVYSNQPQHF.

The rearrangement joins TRBV28 to TRBJ2-3, with D possibly matching TRBD2 (6 bases). This CDR3 region has 16 residues. The V gene's germline CDR1 is MDHEN and CDR2 SYDVKM. V lost 4 bases and J lost 3, with 17 bases in between. CDR3 amino acids: CASSSLLAWRTDTQYF. CDR3 nucleotides: TGTGCCAGCAGTTCCCTACTAGCTTGGAGGACAGATACGCAGTATTTT.

This clone was detected only a few times. The chain couples TRBV7-8 to TRBJ2-7; weak D call: TRBD1 (6 bases). V gave up 5 bases and J gave up 3 bases, with 20 bases separating them. The CDR3 contains 16 residues. Per germline, CDR1 SGHVS and CDR2 FQNEAQ. CDR3 sequence reads: CASSPLSGTGNYEQYF. The DNA of the CDR3 is TGTGCCAGCAGCCCCCTCAGCGGAACAGGGAACTACGAGCAGTACTTC.

The chain is built from TRBV4-2 and TRBJ2-5; D is possibly TRBD2 (5 bases). Per germline, CDR1 LGHNA and CDR2 YNFKEQ. V lost 3 bases and J lost 1, with 15 bases in between. The CDR3 runs to 16 residues. This CDR3 reads CASSHPVREPQETQYF. For the CDR3, the DNA is TGTGCCAGCAGCCACCCTGTAAGGGAGCCCCAAGAGACCCAGTACTTC.